The TCR beta chain described here comes from a study of regulatory T cells in long-lasting Graves disease (dated by TCRdb to 2020 to 2022). Concerning the study at large: Patients with newly diagnosed Graves' disease had been on antithyroid drugs for under 3 months. Peripheral blood TCR sequencing and RNA sequencing compared persistent Graves' disease patients with newly diagnosed Graves' disease patients. The study was registered as a clinical trial and conducted in China. A total of around 35 samples underwent TCR sequencing: around 13 from persistent and around 20 from newly diagnosed Graves' disease patients.

Deletion took 1 base off V and 5 bases off J, with a span of 6 bases between the germline ends. Including the terminal cysteine and phenylalanine, the CDR3 comprises 12 residues. Left in the record is the CDR3 DNA by itself, 36 bases read in frame from the first base. From the germline V gene, CDR1 is MNHNS and CDR2 is SASEGT. Points the paper makes about the study in general: Only the TCR beta chain was sequenced and analyzed. Peripheral blood alone was examined, since thyroid tissue, which constituted the primary lesion, could not be accessed. The authors acknowledged the small sample size as a limitation that may reduce accuracy. Patients with persistent disease shared more public clonotypes (fewer than 3,000) than newly diagnosed patients did (966). TRBV28, TRBJ1-2 and TRBJ2-5 were preferentially used in persistent disease, while TRBV20-1 and TRBJ2-1 were favored in newly diagnosed disease. Persistent Graves' disease patients showed lower TCR Shannon entropy and fewer highly expanded clones than newly diagnosed patients, suggesting clonal expansion.

This clonotype was recorded many times. Its binding antigen is unknown. Base-call qualities are not available, and no considerably larger clone is one nucleotide away. The method was multiplex PCR. Sequencing instrument: Illumina HiSeq 4000. TCR beta libraries were built with iRepertoire HTBI primers and Arm-PCR amplification of CDR3 regions. PCR products were gel purified before sequencing. Per the source publication's procedure: Across samples, about 64 TRBV and approximately 15 TRBJ segments were identified and used for gene usage analysis of CDR3 amino acid clonotypes. COPE and FqMerger were used to merge the filtered high-quality paired reads into contigs. BLAST was used to align contigs to IMGT TRBV, TRBD and TRBJ reference genes, and CDR3 was defined according to IMGT. Highly expanded clones were defined as clonotypes with a frequency above 0.1%. Shannon entropy was used to measure repertoire diversity, and the Gini coefficient was used to measure V-J evenness. Clonotypes shared by more than one individual were considered public. TCRdb reprocessed the public reads (quality trimming at Q25 with fastp, clone calling with MiXCR) and kept in-frame beta chains. A single entry per CDR3 protein holds the most common genes and DNA from its merged rows. Clone size and V and J calls follow TCRdb, not the original study. This sample holds 580,000 or so distinct CDR3 sequences; roughly 15% were observed only once. Of the sample, 12% is held by the ten largest clones.

This specimen's time point label, per the study, means: newly diagnosed GD, antithyroid drugs for less than 3 months. For both TCR sequencing and RNA sequencing, RNA was extracted from PBMCs in TRIzol. The diagnosis of Graves' disease followed American Thyroid Association guidelines. Patients were recruited from an endocrinology department in Xi'an, China. Each patient gave roughly 10 milliliters of peripheral blood, collected in an EDTA anticoagulant tube. Ficoll Paque Plus density gradient separation was used to isolate PBMCs, and no further T cell sorting was performed. An Agilent 2100 Bioanalyzer and agarose gel were used to check RNA quality, and a NanoDrop 2000 was used to measure RNA concentration. These same records also appear under a second study, on T cells in Graves' hyperthyroidism and ophthalmopathy. According to the second study: A patient counted as having stable Graves' hyperthyroidism if no progression to ophthalmopathy occurred over 18 months of follow-up. The hyperthyroidism patients were between 18 and 65 years old and newly diagnosed, with a disease duration of less than 2 months. Exclusion was applied to patients with uncontrolled infections, other autoimmune diseases, pregnancy or lactation. Diagnoses were based on clinical symptoms, serum thyroxine and TRAb, thyroid ultrasound and orbital computed tomography. For the first round of RT-PCR on the TCR CDR3, the HTBI primer set was used together with the Qiagen OneStep RT-PCR kit. Most expanded thyroid clonotypes (frequency above 0.001) were also detected in blood, suggesting blood repertoires may reflect thyroid immune responses. A model built on a 13 V-J signature distinguished ophthalmopathy from stable hyperthyroidism, reaching around 87% sensitivity and about 81% specificity in cross-validation and 80%/75% in testing. In validation, progression to ophthalmopathy was predicted by the model with nearly 71% sensitivity and 72% to 85% specificity, a median of roughly 6.4 months before onset. To identify distinguishing TCR V-J signatures, a discovery cohort of about 100 patients was used, comprising 43 with Graves' ophthalmopathy and some 57 with stable Graves' hyperthyroidism. An independent validation cohort of around 19 hyperthyroidism patients and 17 patients who later progressed to ophthalmopathy tested prospective prediction of ophthalmopathy. The 85 to 100 discovery patients were divided at random into training and test sets in a 7:3 ratio. Thyroid tissue and blood T-cell repertoires from about six Graves' hyperthyroidism patients were also compared in the study. Once sampling was done, hyperthyroidism patients were given methimazole at a starting dose of 30 mg daily, whereas ophthalmopathy patients were given high-dose intravenous methylprednisolone. The libraries were constructed in a second round of multiplex PCR and then size-selected and purified. Sequencing of the libraries was done on an Illumina HiSeq2000 using paired-end 100 bp reads. SOAPnuke was used to process the raw data, with reads discarded if the reads contained adapters or uncalled bases, had a mean Phred below 15, or lacked an exact constant-primer or identifier match. High-quality paired reads were merged using COPE v1.2.5, and each unique nucleotide sequence was defined as a clonotype. MiTCR v1.1 was used to align clonotypes to the IMGT TRBV, TRBD and TRBJ reference segments. Only V-J combinations with frequency above 0.0001, covering about 99% of repertoires, were analysed. The TCS score was defined as the ratio of F50 (clonal expansion) to E x V (chaos), calculated using BLOSUM62-based TCRdist between CDR3 peptides within each V-J. Welch's t-statistics and random forest reduced around 520 V-J features to roughly 13, which were used in a naive Bayes classifier (R e1071). No statistical method was used to set the sample size in advance, and investigators knew the group allocation. TCR Vbeta CDR3 sequencing of 120 to 150 peripheral blood samples (around 45 ophthalmopathy, 75 to 85 hyperthyroidism and approximately 17 progressor patients) is reported in the paper.

The TCR comes from a man aged 18 to 29 with Graves disease. Donor details come from another sample of the same person, matched by shared clones. Material: peripheral blood mononuclear cells (PBMCs), obtained at new diagnosis, from a patient treated with antithyroid drugs. This chain is built from TRBV6-1 and TRBJ2-7, with the D gene not confidently named. The CDR3 in this case is CASSEDGNEQYF. The nucleotides are TGTGCCAGCAGTGAAGACGGCAACGAGCAGTACTTC.